These 18 T cell receptor beta chains were all obtained from the same sample, sequenced in a study of CXCR3-negative and CXCR3-positive naive CD8 T cells. These TCRs are of unknown antigen specificity. The libraries of TRB cDNA were constructed through 5' RACE using UMI labels. TCRdb reprocessed the 5' RACE reads and stores each CDR3 protein as one record, lacking DNA. Its table lists about 89,000 distinct CDR3 sequences. General observations from the study: In CXCR3-positive naive cells, the TRB CDR3s were more hydrophobic than in CXCR3-negative naive cells.

The sample consisted of naive CXCR3+ CD8+ T cells from blood. Regarding subset: CD45RO-CCR7+CD27+CD95- naive CD8+ T cells expressing CXCR3 (TNR3+). The source is a human donor in good health. Some clones in this sample may be carry-over from other donors' samples.

The chain is built from TRBV6-1 and TRBJ2-5; TCRdb designates TRBD1, a call that cannot be tested without DNA. Germline V lookup: CDR1 MNHNS, CDR2 SASEGT. CDR3 length equals 13 residues. The CDR3 is CASSTGTEETQYF.

The genes are TRBV5-1 and TRBJ2-7. The germline CDR1 and CDR2 sequences are SGHRS and YFSETQ. This CDR3 has 14 amino acids. The CDR3 protein is CASSLGPKNYEQYF.

The chain recombines TRBV9 with TRBJ2-1; TCRdb's D gene call, TRBD2, goes unchecked for lack of DNA. This CDR3 region has 16 residues. Germline V lookup: CDR1 SGDLS, CDR2 YYNGEE. This CDR3 is CASSKLAGSSYNEQFF.

The V and J genes are TRBV5-1 and TRBJ1-1. CDR1 and CDR2 from the germline V gene are SGHRS and YFSETQ. The CDR3 is 13 residues long. The CDR3 sequence is CASSKNPEGEAFF.

The chain couples TRBV5-5 to TRBJ2-7; there is no DNA to check the TCRdb D call of TRBD2. CDR3 length: 15 amino acids. CDR1 and CDR2 (germline): SGHKS, YYEKEE (reference sequence). The CDR3 sequence: CASSLDPRAPYEQYF.

The genes are TRBV6-6 and TRBJ1-5. The CDR3 runs to 13 residues. The germline gives CDR1 MNHNY, CDR2 SVGAGI (reference sequence). CDR3: CATNSYSNQPQHF.

The V gene is TRBV4-3, the J gene TRBJ2-7. Per the germline V gene, CDR1 is LGHNA and CDR2 is YSLEER. This CDR3 contains 14 residues. This chain's CDR3 is CASSQDLERQEQYF.

The V and J genes are TRBV15 and TRBJ2-1; TCRdb picks TRBD1, but there is no DNA to check that call. The germline gives CDR1 LNHNV, CDR2 YYDKDF (reference sequence). The length of the CDR3 is 15 residues. The CDR3 here is CATSRGRGLGHEQFF.

The rearrangement links TRBV24-1 to TRBJ2-6; TCRdb reports TRBD1, a call that lacks DNA to check it against. The germline V gene has CDR1 KGHDR and CDR2 SFDVKD. The CDR3 covers 17 residues. CDR3 amino acids: CATRQGQDRSGANVLTF.

The chain has TRBV5-6 and TRBJ2-7. Per germline, CDR1 SGHDT and CDR2 YYEEEE. The CDR3 spans 12 residues. The CDR3 reads CASSDGSYEQYF.

V gene TRBV9 combines with J gene TRBJ2-1. CDR1 is SGDLS and CDR2 is YYNGEE in the germline V gene. The CDR3 is 12 residues long. This CDR3 is CASSVGTHEQFF.

The chain is built from TRBV4-1 and TRBJ2-5; without DNA, the TCRdb call of TRBD1 cannot be checked. There are 17 residues in the CDR3. In germline, CDR1 is MGHRA, CDR2 YSYEKL. The CDR3 loop reads CASSQGGTAGSRETQYF.

V usage is TRBV6-5 and J usage is TRBJ2-7; the D gene TCRdb calls, TRBD2, cannot be checked with no DNA. The CDR3 contains 16 residues. Germline V gene lookup returns CDR1 MNHEY and CDR2 SVGAGI. The CDR3 sequence is CASSYFVSGSNYEQYF.

The J gene is TRBJ2-7, the V gene TRBV4-1; there is no DNA to check the TCRdb D call of TRBD2. The length of the CDR3 is 16 residues. The germline V gene has CDR1 MGHRA and CDR2 YSYEKL. CDR3 amino acids: CASSQASSGAPYEQYF.

The V call is TRBV7-8, the J call TRBJ2-1; the D call from TCRdb, TRBD2, cannot be confirmed without DNA. This CDR3 region has 16 residues. Germline CDR1 and CDR2: SGHVS and FQNEAQ. The CDR3 loop reads CASSPGPSLGDNEQFF.

V and J are TRBV27 and TRBJ2-5; the TCRdb D gene call, TRBD2, has no DNA to confirm it. The CDR3 is 16 amino acids. Germline loops: CDR1 MNHEY, CDR2 SMNVEV (reference sequence). CDR3: CASRPSGGALQETQYF.

The CDR3 loop reads CASSLAEAGVLGANVLTF. The J gene is TRBJ2-6, the V gene TRBV7-9; the D gene TCRdb calls, TRBD2, cannot be checked with no DNA. The CDR3 runs to 18 residues. Per germline, CDR1 SEHNR and CDR2 FQNEAQ (reference sequence).

CDR3 region: CSVERLADYEQYF. The genes are TRBV29-1 and TRBJ2-7; TCRdb names TRBD2, which stays unverified in the absence of DNA. Germline-derived CDR1 and CDR2 are SQVTM and ANQGSEA. The CDR3 has 13 residues.